The rows below give T cell receptor beta chains drawn from one sample of a study of T cells in localized non-small cell lung cancer. Using immunoSEQ multiplex PCR, the repertoire was profiled, and TCRdb retains in-frame clones only, with some absent. Counted here are fewer than 40,000 clones, about 88% occurring once; the ten biggest clones make up about 2.9%. This specimen was peripheral blood, taken before any cancer treatment. The receptor set was obtained from a female donor of 60 years or more with stage I lung adenocarcinoma. Both conserved end residues are part of each CDR3. A D gene is named only where the DNA matches it firmly. Clone size is given for some rows only: seen once, a few or many times, or a class if the clone is expanded.

V,length,J,size,D,CDR3,DNA
TRBV5-1,13,TRBJ1-2,NA,NA,CASSPTENYGYTF,TGCGCCAGCAGCCCGACGGAGAACTATGGCTACACCTTC
TRBV27,17,TRBJ1-2,NA,TRBD1,CASSADRGTLWGDGYTF,TGTGCCAGCAGTGCGGACAGGGGGACCCTATGGGGGGATGGCTACACCTTC
TRBV20-1,11,TRBJ2-7,NA,NA,CSARTAHEQYF,TGCAGTGCTAGGACAGCCCACGAGCAGTACTTC
TRBV5-6,14,TRBJ2-1,NA,TRBD2,CASSGGLLYNEQFF,TGTGCCAGCAGCGGGGGACTATTATACAATGAGCAGTTCTTC
TRBV7-9,19,TRBJ2-2,NA,TRBD1,CASSPWTGSPWVMSGELFF,TGTGCCAGCAGCCCTTGGACAGGGTCCCCCTGGGTTATGTCCGGGGAGCTGTTTTTT
TRBV5-4,16,TRBJ1-1,NA,NA,CASSLGIGSVNTEAFF,TGTGCCAGCAGCTTGGGGATCGGGAGCGTTAACACTGAAGCTTTCTTT
TRBV7-9,17,TRBJ2-1,NA,TRBD1,CASSVNPGQGLYNEQFF,TGTGCCAGCAGCGTTAATCCGGGACAGGGGTTGTACAATGAGCAGTTCTTC
TRBV5-1,14,TRBJ1-4,NA,NA,CASSSLSQGEKLFF,TGCGCCAGCAGCTCCCTCAGCCAGGGGGAAAAACTGTTTTTT
TRBV18,18,TRBJ1-2,NA,NA,CASSPSGGGADLTYGYTF,TGTGCCAGCTCACCGTCGGGCGGGGGTGCGGACTTAACCTATGGCTACACCTTC
TRBV29-1,14,TRBJ2-2,NA,NA,CSVGGFEGTGELFF,TGCAGCGTTGGCGGGTTTGAGGGAACCGGGGAGCTGTTTTTT
TRBV19,15,TRBJ1-2,once,TRBD1,CASGMGTGGHYGYTF,TGTGCCAGTGGTATGGGGACAGGAGGTCACTATGGCTACACCTTC
TRBV28,14,TRBJ1-3,once,NA,CASSLLGSGNTIYF,TGTGCCAGCAGTTTACTGGGGTCTGGAAACACCATATATTTT
TRBV9,16,TRBJ1-4,NA,NA,CASSPYLGLGNEKLFF,TGTGCCAGCAGCCCGTACCTCGGGCTAGGAAATGAAAAACTGTTTTTT
TRBV18,16,TRBJ2-7,NA,NA,CASSPPSKRGLYEQYF,TGTGCCAGCTCACCACCGAGTAAAAGGGGCTTGTACGAGCAGTACTTC
TRBV18,16,TRBJ1-1,NA,TRBD1,CASSPGTGESGTEAFF,TGTGCCAGCTCACCCGGGACAGGGGAATCGGGGACTGAAGCTTTCTTT
TRBV19,13,TRBJ1-1,few,NA,CASRFRENTEAFF,TGTGCCAGTAGATTCAGGGAGAACACTGAAGCTTTCTTT
TRBV29-1,12,TRBJ2-5,once,NA,CSVPKLAEAQYF,TGCAGCGTTCCTAAGTTGGCTGAGGCCCAGTACTTC
TRBV7-7,17,TRBJ2-2,NA,TRBD2,CASSGGTSGLNTGELFF,TGTGCCAGCAGCGGAGGGACTAGCGGGCTTAACACCGGGGAGCTGTTTTTT
TRBV27,13,TRBJ1-1,NA,NA,CASSLLWNTEAFF,TGTGCCAGCAGTTTGCTCTGGAACACTGAAGCTTTCTTT
TRBV28,16,TRBJ2-5,once,NA,CASSLVQGILGETQYF,TGTGCCAGCAGTTTGGTCCAGGGGATTTTGGGAGAGACCCAGTACTTC
TRBV6-8,17,TRBJ2-3,NA,NA,CASSCYKGLPHTDTQYF,TGTGCCAGCAGTTGTTATAAAGGGCTCCCCCACACAGATACGCAGTATTTT
TRBV11-3,15,TRBJ2-5,NA,NA,CASSFGVQGGETQYF,TGTGCCAGCAGCTTTGGAGTCCAGGGGGGCGAGACCCAGTACTTC
TRBV28,14,TRBJ2-5,NA,NA,CASSSPGLQETQYF,TGTGCCAGCAGTTCCCCGGGACTTCAAGAGACCCAGTACTTC
TRBV7-2,16,TRBJ2-1,NA,NA,CASSLVMTGNRDEQFF,TGTGCCAGCAGCTTAGTGATGACAGGTAATAGGGATGAGCAGTTCTTC
TRBV5-4,13,TRBJ1-1,NA,NA,CASSLSREAEAFF,TGTGCCAGCAGCTTGTCCAGGGAGGCTGAAGCTTTCTTT
TRBV5-5,15,TRBJ1-2,NA,NA,CASSLMGRPAEGYTF,TGTGCCAGCAGCTTGATGGGGAGACCAGCCGAGGGCTACACCTTC
TRBV5-5,15,TRBJ2-7,NA,TRBD1,CASRAAGTASYEQYF,TGTGCCAGCAGGGCCGCCGGGACAGCCTCCTACGAGCAGTACTTC
TRBV7-3,18,TRBJ2-1,NA,NA,CASSYEFIGRGSYNEQFF,TGTGCCAGCAGCTACGAATTCATTGGCAGGGGCTCCTACAATGAGCAGTTCTTC
TRBV7-9,13,TRBJ1-5,NA,NA,CASSLTGTQPQHF,TGTGCCAGCAGCTTAACGGGCACTCAGCCCCAGCATTTT
TRBV2,14,TRBJ2-2,once,NA,CASGGTGRTGELFF,TGTGCCAGCGGTGGGACGGGACGGACCGGGGAGCTGTTTTTT
TRBV15,15,TRBJ1-2,NA,NA,CATSRVGGGAYGYTF,TGTGCCACCAGCAGAGTAGGGGGAGGGGCCTATGGCTACACCTTC
TRBV5-8,15,TRBJ1-4,NA,TRBD1,CASRPRDRGNEKLFF,TGTGCCAGCAGACCCCGGGACAGGGGAAATGAAAAACTGTTTTTT
TRBV27,14,TRBJ2-6,NA,NA,CASSLSAGANVLTF,TGTGCCAGCAGTTTATCCGCCGGGGCCAACGTCCTGACTTTC
TRBV10-3,14,TRBJ1-2,few,NA,CAISESLLSYGYTF,TGTGCCATCAGTGAGTCGTTGTTGAGCTATGGCTACACCTTC
TRBV7-8,15,TRBJ2-7,NA,TRBD1,CASSWSGQGAYEQYF,TGTGCCAGCAGCTGGTCGGGACAGGGTGCCTACGAGCAGTACTTC
TRBV28,12,TRBJ1-1,NA,NA,CASSLGTREAFF,TGTGCCAGCAGTTTGGGGACTCGTGAAGCTTTCTTT
TRBV2,15,TRBJ2-5,once,TRBD2,CASTFLTSGQETQYF,TGTGCCAGCACTTTCCTGACTAGCGGGCAAGAGACCCAGTACTTC
TRBV5-1,16,TRBJ2-7,NA,TRBD2,CASSVGSREVSYEQYF,TGCGCCAGCAGCGTTGGGTCGCGGGAGGTCTCCTACGAGCAGTACTTC
TRBV6-5,13,TRBJ1-1,NA,NA,CASSYNRNTEAFF,TGTGCCAGCAGTTATAACAGGAACACTGAAGCTTTCTTT
TRBV18,16,TRBJ1-2,NA,NA,CASSLVPDMAPYGYTF,TGTGCCAGCTCACTAGTACCGGACATGGCCCCATATGGCTACACCTTC
TRBV5-4,15,TRBJ2-3,NA,NA,CASSLVNGVSDTQYF,TGTGCCAGCAGCTTGGTTAACGGGGTTTCAGATACGCAGTATTTT
TRBV5-4,12,TRBJ1-1,NA,TRBD1,CASSTRTGGAFF,TGTGCCAGCAGCACGAGGACAGGGGGAGCTTTCTTT
TRBV9,16,TRBJ2-2,NA,NA,CASSVSSRGGTGELFF,TGTGCCAGCAGCGTATCGTCGAGGGGCGGCACCGGGGAGCTGTTTTTT
TRBV5-1,15,TRBJ1-1,NA,TRBD1,CASSLDTGVNTEAFF,TGCGCCAGCAGCTTAGACACAGGGGTGAACACTGAAGCTTTCTTT
TRBV9,15,TRBJ1-2,NA,TRBD1,CASSVMTGGGTGYTF,TGTGCCAGCAGCGTTATGACAGGGGGTGGAACTGGCTACACCTTC
TRBV12-5,15,TRBJ1-3,NA,NA,CASAGGRHSGNTIYF,TGTGCTAGTGCCGGAGGGCGGCACTCTGGAAACACCATATATTTT
TRBV7-2,17,TRBJ2-7,NA,NA,CASSLARGASISYEQYF,TGTGCCAGCAGCTTAGCGAGAGGCGCCTCAATCTCCTACGAGCAGTACTTC
TRBV27,13,TRBJ1-1,few,TRBD1,CASSLRQGTEAFF,TGTGCCAGCAGTTTACGACAGGGGACTGAAGCTTTCTTT
TRBV9,12,TRBJ2-1,few,NA,CASTNRYNEQFF,TGTGCCAGCACCAACAGATACAATGAGCAGTTCTTC
TRBV28,15,TRBJ1-4,NA,NA,CASSTPGHLREKLFF,TGTGCCAGCAGTACGCCGGGACACCTCAGGGAAAAACTGTTTTTT
TRBV7-2,13,TRBJ2-3,NA,NA,CASSRIHTDTQYF,TGTGCCAGCAGCCGGATTCACACAGATACGCAGTATTTT
TRBV12-2,16,TRBJ2-7,NA,NA,CASRPVCGTTNHEQYF,TGTGCAAGTCGCCCAGTCTGCGGGACTACCAACCACGAGCAGTACTTC
TRBV6-1,15,TRBJ2-3,NA,TRBD1,CASNVQGEVTDTQYF,TGTGCCAGCAACGTACAGGGGGAGGTCACAGATACGCAGTATTTT
TRBV18,14,TRBJ2-1,once,NA,CASSPRTDYNEQFF,TGTGCCAGCTCACCGAGGACAGACTACAATGAGCAGTTCTTC
TRBV10-3,15,TRBJ2-7,NA,NA,CAISESQVGSYEQYF,TGTGCCATCAGTGAGTCGCAGGTGGGGAGCTACGAGCAGTACTTC
TRBV4-2,18,TRBJ2-6,NA,NA,CASSQAALKNSGANVLTF,TGTGCCAGCAGCCAAGCGGCCCTAAAAAACTCTGGGGCCAACGTCCTGACTTTC
TRBV7-2,16,TRBJ2-7,NA,TRBD1,CASSSRSGTGVYEQYF,TGTGCCAGCAGCTCCCGCAGTGGGACAGGGGTCTACGAGCAGTACTTC
TRBV10-3,16,TRBJ2-2,NA,TRBD2,CAIRGNLAGGTGELFF,TGTGCCATCAGGGGAAACTTAGCGGGAGGCACCGGGGAGCTGTTTTTT